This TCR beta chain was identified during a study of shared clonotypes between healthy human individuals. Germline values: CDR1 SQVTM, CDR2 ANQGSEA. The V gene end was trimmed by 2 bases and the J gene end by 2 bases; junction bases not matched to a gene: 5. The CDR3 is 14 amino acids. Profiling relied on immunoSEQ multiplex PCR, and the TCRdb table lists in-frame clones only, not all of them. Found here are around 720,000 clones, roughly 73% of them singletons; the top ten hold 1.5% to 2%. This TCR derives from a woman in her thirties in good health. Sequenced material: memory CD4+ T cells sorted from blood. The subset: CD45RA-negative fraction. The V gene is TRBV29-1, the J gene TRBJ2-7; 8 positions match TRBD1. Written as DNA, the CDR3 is TGCAGCGTTGAACGGACAGGGTATCCCTACGAGCAGTACTTC. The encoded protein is CSVERTGYPYEQYF.